This T cell receptor beta chain was sequenced for a study of shared clonotypes between healthy human individuals (TCRdb year 2020). About the investigation overall: The cohort included a few men and a couple of women between 18 and 49 years of age. Per donor, three plates each were used for CD4 naive and CD4 memory, two for CD8 naive, and one for CD8 memory. The study deeply sequenced blood TCR repertoires of about 5 healthy adults to estimate repertoire size and the extent of clonotype sharing between individuals. Libraries were prepared and TCR repertoires were sequenced by different laboratories using diverse techniques, in order to increase sequencing depth and limit assay-specific biases. Per donor, leukapheresis produced somewhere between about 0.94 and 8.9 billion PBMCs. Summary of the overall study and its limitations: Incomplete sequencing was indicated by rarefaction of sorted-subset datasets, despite the large sequencing depth. Larger estimated clonotype richness was generally found for naive subsets than for memory subsets. Sampling was restricted to blood, and TCR repertoires in tissue are likely to differ from TCR repertoires in blood. Based on pairwise subsampling, the degree of clonotype sharing among donors was expected to be affected by sequencing depth. The small number of donors limited the genetic and exposure-history diversity represented. Sharing across a few donors was observed for around 5% of naive CD4, about 3.2% of naive CD8, 2% to 2.5% of memory CD4, and 0.4% of memory CD8 clonotypes. Higher generation probabilities were observed for clonotypes shared by all four sorted-subset donors than for non-shared clonotypes.

Donors were healthy HIV-negative adults with no recently reported acute infections or vaccinations. Only Caucasian adults living in Nashville, Tennessee, USA were represented among the donors. CD4+ T cells were enriched by magnetic negative selection; naive cells were then positively selected on CD45RA, and the negative fraction formed the memory subset. Blood was collected by leukapheresis, and PBMCs were isolated by Ficoll-Histopaque density gradient centrifugation and then cryopreserved in liquid nitrogen vapor phase. Purity and quantity of every magnetically sorted T cell population were checked by analytical flow cytometry. Genomic DNA was isolated from every sorted fraction and measured by UV absorbance on a Nanodrop 2000c. As concerns this clone: This clone's antigen is unknown. No much larger clone exists at a distance of one base, and base qualities are not known.

Using the deep immunoSEQ assay, TCR CDR3 regions were amplified from genomic DNA by multiplex PCR. Extracted genomic DNA from each cell subset was spread evenly across all wells of several immunoSEQ 96-well plates, with each plate serving as a replicate. For sorted subsets, approximately 210 ng of genomic DNA, equivalent to some 33,000 T cell genomes, went into each replicate PCR. Purified libraries were measured with a Qubit 3.0 fluorometer, size-checked on a Bioanalyzer 2100, and measured again with the KAPA Library Quantification kit. A separate single-read 150-cycle Illumina NextSeq 550 flow cell was used to sequence each immunoSEQ 96-well plate. On the study's bioinformatics: Because the immunoSEQ output held only junctional sequences and lacked quality scores, the filtering could not match the filtering applied to full-length reads. Sequences were annotated with PyIR, a Python wrapper for IgBLAST v1.9, and V/J genes and CDR3 were assigned using IMGT germline references. Reads were filtered out if the reads had weak V/J assignments (E-value above 1e-6), no CDR3, stop codons, out-of-frame junctions, or ambiguous translated residues. V3J clonotypes were defined as sequences sharing an identical inferred V gene, J gene, and CDR3 amino acid sequence. To compute the percentage overlap between repertoires, the number of shared unique clonotypes was divided by the size of the smaller repertoire. Richness of each repertoire was evaluated using RTK rarefaction, the Chao1 estimator, and Recon v2.1 estimates of unobserved clonotypes. For all TCRbeta clonotypes obtained by the gDNA method from a few donors, generation probabilities were computed with OLGA. TCRdb stores this immuneACCESS table with in-frame sequences only. Part of the clones is absent; in the studies checked, under half of the shortfall reflects unresolved V genes, and no reason is known for the rest. V and J calls and clone size are copied from that table; D and trimming were computed from the DNA. The sample table shows 2.5 million or so clones, and more than 80% are seen once. The ten largest account for 0.13% to 0.15% of the sample.

The CDR3 contains 15 residues, cysteine and phenylalanine counted. Only the CDR3 region is kept as DNA, spanning 45 bases read in frame from base 1. V lost 2 bases and J lost 3 bases, and the count of bases not matched to a germline gene is 2. The germline V gene provides CDR1 SGHAT and CDR2 FQNNGV. Sequenced material: naive CD4+ T cells sorted from blood. The cell subset or site label on this specimen signifies: CD45RA+ positively selected. The chain employs TRBV11-2 and TRBJ2-2, with TRBD1 matching 8 junction bases. This TCR derives from a young man in good health. The CDR3 loop reads CASSLKQGDTGELFF. The sequence in DNA is TGTGCCAGCAGCTTAAAACAGGGGGACACCGGGGAGCTGTTTTTT.